This T cell receptor (beta chain) is drawn from a study of T cells in Graves' hyperthyroidism and ophthalmopathy. Study-level background: The authors collected peripheral blood at initial diagnosis, before any treatment.

TCR beta CDR3 regions were amplified from RNA. With the HTBI primer set, the TCR CDR3 went through a first round of RT-PCR. TCRdb analysed the multiplex PCR reads with MiXCR anew, one entry per CDR3 protein. In the table there are a few hundred thousand distinct CDR3 sequences, under 15% of which are singletons. V was shortened by 4 bases and J by 4 bases, with 10 bases between the two germline ends. The germline V gene encodes CDR1 MNHEY and CDR2 SMNVEV (reference sequence). This CDR3 has 13 residues. This clonotype was detected ten times or more. The rearrangement joins TRBV27 to TRBJ2-5; D is undetermined. The TCR sequence derives from a woman aged 25 to 45 with Graves' hyperthyroidism. Sequenced material: blood. Here the CDR3 DNA reads TGTGCCAGCAGTTACTGGCGAGGAGAGACCCAGTACTTC. As protein: CASSYWRGETQYF.